This T cell receptor beta chain was sequenced in a study of blood T cell repertoires in COVID-19. Using immunoSEQ multiplex PCR, the repertoire was profiled, and TCRdb retains in-frame clones only, with some absent. The sample has 250,000 to 300,000 clones; roughly four fifths are singletons. This receptor was obtained from a man aged 45-60 years who had recovered from COVID-19. Material: PBMCs or T cells enriched from blood (not recorded which).

The CDR3 is CASSPPGARANGETQYF. The DNA of the CDR3 is TGTGCCAGCTCACCACCAGGGGCCAGGGCAAACGGGGAGACCCAGTACTTC. The chain joins TRBV18 to TRBJ2-5, with D possibly TRBD1 on 5 matching bases. Trimming stripped 0 bases from V and 5 bases from J, with 19 bases between. CDR3 length: 17 amino acids. Per germline, CDR1 KGHSH and CDR2 LQKENI. Full variable domain (rest looked up from reference TRBV18 and TRBJ2-5): NAGVMQNPRHLVRRRGQEARLRCSPMKGHSHVYWYRQLPEEGLKFMVYLQKENIIDESGMPKERFSAEFPKEGPSILRIQQVVRGDSAAYFCASSPPGARANGETQYFGPGTRLLVL.